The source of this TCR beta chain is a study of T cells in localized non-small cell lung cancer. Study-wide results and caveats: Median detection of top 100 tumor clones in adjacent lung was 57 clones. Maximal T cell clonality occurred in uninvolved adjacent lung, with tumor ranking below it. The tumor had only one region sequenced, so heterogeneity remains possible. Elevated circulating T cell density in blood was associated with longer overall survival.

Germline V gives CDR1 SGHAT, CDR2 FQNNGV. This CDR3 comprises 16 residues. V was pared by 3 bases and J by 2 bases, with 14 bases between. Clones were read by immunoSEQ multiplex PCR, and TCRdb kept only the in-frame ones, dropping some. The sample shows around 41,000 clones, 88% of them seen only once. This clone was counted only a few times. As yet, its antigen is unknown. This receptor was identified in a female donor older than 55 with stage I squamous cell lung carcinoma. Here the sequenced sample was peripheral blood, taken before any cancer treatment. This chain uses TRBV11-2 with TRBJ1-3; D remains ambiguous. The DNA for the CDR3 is TGTGCCAGCAGCTTCACCGGGGTCCGTCCTGGAAACACCATATATTTT. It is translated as CASSFTGVRPGNTIYF.